This TCR beta chain was sequenced during a study of shared clonotypes between healthy human individuals. Sequencing used immunoSEQ multiplex PCR; TCRdb keeps in-frame clones, though not all of them. The table records 2 million to 2.5 million clones, 85% to 95% of them present only once. Donors were Caucasian adults residing in Nashville, Tennessee, USA. From germline, CDR1 is SEHNR and CDR2 FQNEAQ (reference sequence). V was clipped by 3 bases and J by 1 base, with 9 bases between them. The CDR3 length is 14 residues. Points from the study as a whole: Naive CD4 clonotypes were shared across several donors at roughly 5%. Relative to their counterparts shared across all four donors, non-shared clonotypes exhibited diminished generation probabilities. In the sorted subsets, rarefaction showed sequencing was incomplete despite large depth.

This clone is a singleton in its sample. Its antigen is unidentified. This rearrangement joins TRBV7-9 to TRBJ2-5; a weak D match, TRBD2 (5 bases). Material: naive CD4+ T cells sorted from blood. Regarding subset: CD45RA+ positively selected. This sequence originates from a man aged 18 to 29 in good health. CDR3 in DNA: TGTGCCAGCAGCTTTTTCGGACTCCAAGAGACCCAGTACTTC. Translating gives CASSFFGLQETQYF.